Following are 5 T cell receptor beta chains from one sample sequenced in a study of blood T cell repertoires in COVID-19. Only in-frame clones appear in the TCRdb table, and some are missing; sequencing was by immunoSEQ multiplex PCR. The table lists under 200,000 clones, 82% of them singletons. The material sequenced was PBMCs or T cells enriched from blood (not recorded which). The receptors shown here come from a woman between 55 and 75 years old with acute COVID-19.

This clone has only one observation. This rearrangement joins TRBV20-1 to TRBJ1-2, with D tentatively TRBD1 (5 bases). CDR3 length equals 13 residues. Germline CDR1 DFQATT, CDR2 SNEGSKA (reference sequence). V shed 3 bases and J shed 5 bases, with 13 bases lying between them. The CDR3 nucleotides are TGCAGTGCTAGTGGAACAGGAGGGTATGGCTACACCTTC. Amino acids: CSASGTGGYGYTF.

This chain connects TRBV29-1 to TRBJ2-2; D unresolved. The CDR3 spans 14 residues. Germline CDR1 is SQVTM and CDR2 is ANQGSEA. Trimming took 2 bases from V and 3 from J, leaving 10 bases between them. In nucleotides, the CDR3 is TGCAGCGTTGAATCGAGTTCTGACACCGGGGAGCTGTTTTTT. This translates into CSVESSSDTGELFF.

The chain is built from TRBV29-1 and TRBJ1-2; 8 nucleotides agree with TRBD1. CDR3 length: 13 amino acids. With 4 bases clipped from V and 6 bases from J, the junction kept 7 bases outside the gene matches. Germline CDR1 reads SQVTM; CDR2 reads ANQGSEA. CDR3 protein: CSVVDRGIDGYTF. The CDR3 DNA reads as TGCAGCGTTGTTGACAGGGGAATTGATGGCTACACCTTC.

V and J are TRBV27 and TRBJ2-1; D not certain. CDR3 size: 14 residues. Germline V gene data show CDR1 as MNHEY and CDR2 as SMNVEV (reference sequence). The V gene lost 4 bases and the J gene lost 0 bases, with 7 bases spanning the gap. The CDR3, as DNA: TGTGCCAGCAGTTCAGTCAGCTCCTACAATGAGCAGTTCTTC. It specifies CASSSVSSYNEQFF.

J is TRBJ1-3 and V is TRBV15; TRBD1 is a possible D gene (5 bases). This CDR3 comprises 16 residues. Trimming pared 0 bases from V and 4 bases from J, leaving 13 bases between. Looked up from germline, CDR1 is LNHNV and CDR2 is YYDKDF (reference sequence). Here the CDR3 DNA reads TGTGCCACCAGCAGAGATCTACGGGGGAGCGGAAACACCATATATTTT. Its protein product is CATSRDLRGSGNTIYF.